The clone carrying this T cell receptor beta chain came up many times. The antigen is not known. This specimen comes from a study of T cells after yellow fever vaccination. Findings and caveats of the study: Weaker, the secondary response peaked sooner, at day 5 versus 15. Subsequent booster samples again held most clones from primary vaccination (under 98% CD4, approximately 85% CD8).

One entry per CDR3 protein, called by TCRdb with MiXCR from the 5' RACE reads. In the table there are hundreds of thousands of distinct CDR3 sequences, 3% to 4.5% of which are singletons. The V and J ends lost 3 bases and 4 bases respectively, with 10 bases between them. Germline values: CDR1 KGHDR, CDR2 SFDVKD. This CDR3 comprises 14 residues. This chain connects TRBV24-1 to TRBJ2-3; D possibly corresponds to TRBD1 (6 bases). The origin of this receptor is a young man who received the YFV17D yellow fever vaccine. The starting material was PBMCs, obtained on the day of the yellow fever booster vaccination. The CDR3 DNA is TGTGCCACCAGTGATAGGGGGAGCCCAGATACGCAGTATTTT. Translating gives CATSDRGSPDTQYF.